These 20 T cell receptor beta chains came from one sample sequenced in a study of regulatory T cells in long-lasting Graves disease. Indicated time point: newly diagnosed GD, antithyroid drugs for less than 3 months. The TCR library was prepared using RNA isolated from PBMCs. Building of the TCR beta libraries involved iRepertoire HTBI primers and Arm-PCR of CDR3 regions. TCRdb itself ran the multiplex PCR reads through MiXCR, one entry per CDR3 protein. The sample lists under 700,000 distinct CDR3 sequences; about 16% were seen once. The same sample was also studied in work on T cells in Graves' hyperthyroidism and ophthalmopathy.

Specimen: peripheral blood mononuclear cells (PBMCs), collected at new diagnosis, from a patient treated with antithyroid drugs. These receptors all come from a woman aged 35-65 years with Graves disease.

The rearrangement joins TRBV2 to TRBJ1-3; no firm D call. CDR1 and CDR2 from the germline V gene are SNHLY and FYNNEI. The V end lost 7 bases, the J end lost 2 bases, and 12 bases lay between the germline ends. This CDR3 comprises 14 residues. CDR3 protein: CASIGSPAGNTIYF. The CDR3 nucleotides are TGTGCCAGCATCGGGTCACCAGCTGGAAACACCATATATTTT.

This clonotype has a count of ten or more. J is TRBJ2-5 and V is TRBV12-3 or TRBV12-4; D perhaps matches TRBD1 (5 bases). V was pared by 2 bases and J by 3 bases, with 10 bases between. The CDR3 contains 14 residues. CDR3 sequence: CASSLRQKKETQYF. CDR3 nucleotides: TGTGCCAGCAGTTTACGACAGAAGAAAGAGACCCAGTACTTC.

The table lists this clonotype with a few counts. This chain uses TRBV2 with TRBJ1-1; TRBD1 matches 7 bases. V shed 7 bases, J shed 5 bases, and the junction held 16 bases outside the gene matches. Per germline, CDR1 SNHLY and CDR2 FYNNEI. This CDR3 comprises 16 residues. Here the CDR3 DNA reads TGTGCCAGCAACCCGGGACAGCGAGGGGTTGGAACTGAAGCTTTCTTT. The encoded protein is CASNPGQRGVGTEAFF.

This clonotype turned up a few times. The chain recombines TRBV30 with TRBJ2-7; 8 positions match TRBD1. The CDR3 contains 16 residues. CDR1 and CDR2 (germline): GTSNPN, SVGIG (reference sequence). The V segment lost 3 bases and the J segment 2 bases; nucleotides outside the gene matches: 12. The CDR3 nucleotides are TGTGCCTGGAGGAACCCCGGCAGGGGGCATCCCTACGAGCAGTACTTC. Amino acids: CAWRNPGRGHPYEQYF.

This clonotype was seen ten or more times. DNA of the CDR3: TGTGCCTGGAGTCGGGGGGTGGCCTCCAATCAGCCCCAGCATTTT. Its protein is CAWSRGVASNQPQHF. The chain carries TRBV30 and TRBJ1-5; D possibly corresponds to TRBD1 (5 bases). V lost 2 bases and J lost 3, with 14 bases in between. Germline CDR1 and CDR2: GTSNPN and SVGIG (reference sequence). CDR3 length: 15 amino acids.

This clonotype was detected a few times. The chain couples TRBV7-9 to TRBJ1-5, with TRBD1 matching over 7 bases. CDR3 length: 14 amino acids. With V trimmed by 4 bases and J by 7 bases, 7 bases remained unmatched. Germline V CDR1 and CDR2: SEHNR, FQNEAQ (reference sequence). The CDR3 DNA follows: TGTGCCAGCAGCTCGTTCGACAGGGCCCAGCCCCAGCATTTT. This encodes CASSSFDRAQPQHF.

CDR3 sequence: CATSEGRANEKLFF. In DNA form, the CDR3 reads TGTGCCACCAGCGAGGGACGAGCTAATGAAAAACTGTTTTTT. This chain connects TRBV6-1 to TRBJ1-4, with a tentative D call TRBD1 (5 bases). This CDR3 spans 14 amino acids. The germline V gene encodes CDR1 MNHNS and CDR2 SASEGT. V lost 10 bases and J 3 bases, leaving 15 bases between the germline ends.

Only a few counts were recorded for this clonotype. The chain combines TRBV6-1 with TRBJ2-5, with 7 bases fitting TRBD1. Per the germline V gene, CDR1 is MNHNS and CDR2 is SASEGT. The CDR3 has 15 amino acids. With V trimmed by 5 bases and J by 5 bases, 11 bases remained unmatched. The CDR3 region is CASSPADRSGETQYF. The CDR3 DNA sequence: TGTGCCAGCAGTCCCGCGGACAGGTCCGGGGAGACCCAGTACTTC.

This clonotype appeared a few times. The chain recombines TRBV14 with TRBJ2-7; no firm D call. The CDR3 loop spans 14 amino acids. Germline lookup yields CDR1 SGHDN and CDR2 FVKESK. Trimming removed 1 base at V and 7 bases at J, with 14 bases between. The CDR3 bases are TGTGCCAGCAGCCAAGCGATTAAAGGGATTGAGCAGTACTTC. Translated: CASSQAIKGIEQYF.

Ten or more counts support this clonotype. V usage is TRBV7-9 and J usage is TRBJ1-3; TRBD1 might be the D (6 bases). Germline lookup yields CDR1 SEHNR and CDR2 FQNEAQ (reference sequence). The CDR3 loop spans 13 amino acids. The V end lost 5 bases, the J end lost 4 bases, and 9 bases lay between the germline ends. CDR3 nucleotides: TGTGCCAGCAGCGCAGGGACAGGAAACACCATATATTTT. Translation gives CASSAGTGNTIYF.

This clonotype has ten or more counts. The gene calls are TRBV6-2 or TRBV6-3 and TRBJ1-1, with D hard to call. Germline lookup yields CDR1 MNHEY and CDR2 SVGEGT. Trimming removed 5 bases at V and 5 bases at J, with 15 bases between. The CDR3 has 14 residues. The CDR3 nucleotides are TGTGCCAGCAGTGAACTCCGGGCTCAGACTGAAGCTTTCTTT. Translated, it gives CASSELRAQTEAFF.

As regards this clonotype: One base away lies a much larger clone, so this may be a sequencing read error. The DNA for the CDR3 is TGTGCCATCGGCAAGGGGGGAGATGAAAAACTGTTTTTT. Its translation: CAIGKGGDEKLFF. The V gene is TRBV30, the J gene TRBJ1-4, with a weak D call TRBD1 (6 bases). From germline, CDR1 is GTSNPN and CDR2 SVGIG (reference sequence). V was trimmed by 8 bases and J by 6 bases, leaving 16 bases between them. The CDR3 extends over 13 amino acids.

The chain links TRBV12-5 to TRBJ2-4; 10 bases fit TRBD1. Germline lookup yields CDR1 LGHNT and CDR2 FRNRAP. The CDR3 has 15 amino acids. Trimming cost V 6 bases and J 6 bases; bases outside gene matches: 8. The CDR3 region has the DNA TGTGCTAGTGGGGACAGGGGGGCCGCAAGAAACATTCAGTACTTC. The encoded protein is CASGDRGAARNIQYF.

There are many counts of this clonotype. The chain combines TRBV3-1 with TRBJ1-6; D gene ambiguous. Germline CDR1 and CDR2: LGHDT and YNNKEL (reference sequence). Trimming left V 1 base short and J 10 bases short, with 5 bases between. The CDR3 has 12 amino acids. The DNA of the CDR3 is TGTGCCAGCAGCCAAGGGAGGTCACCCCTCCACTTT. As protein: CASSQGRSPLHF.

Only a few counts were recorded for this clonotype. The V call is TRBV11-2, the J call TRBJ1-5; D is perhaps TRBD1 (5 bases). The V and J ends lost 5 bases and 3 bases respectively, with 11 bases between them. Germline CDR1 reads SGHAT; CDR2 reads FQNNGV. The CDR3 runs 14 residues. As DNA, the CDR3 is TGTGCCAGCAGCCTGGGACCTCTCAATCAGCCCCAGCATTTT. This gives the protein CASSLGPLNQPQHF. The full variable domain, in which reference TRBV11-2 and TRBJ1-5 provide the parts outside the CDR3, is EAGVAQSPRYKIIEKRQSVAFWCNPISGHATLYWYQQILGQGPKLLIQFQNNGVVDDSQLPKDRFSAERLKGVDSTLKIQPAKLEDSAVYLCASSLGPLNQPQHFGDGTRLSIL.

This clonotype was detected a few times. The J gene is TRBJ1-2, the V gene TRBV7-9, with D maybe TRBD1 (6 bases). This CDR3 spans 15 amino acids. V lost 5 bases to trimming and J lost 4 bases, with 17 bases between them. Germline V gene data show CDR1 as SEHNR and CDR2 as FQNEAQ (reference sequence). CDR3 DNA: TGTGCCAGCAGCCAAAGCAAGGGACACACCTATGGCTACACCTTC. Amino acid sequence: CASSQSKGHTYGYTF.

V usage is TRBV29-1 and J usage is TRBJ1-3; D uncertain. The CDR3 totals 13 residues. The germline CDR1 and CDR2 sequences are SQVTM and ANQGSEA. V lost 2 bases and J lost 0, with 5 bases in between. DNA for the CDR3: TGCAGCGTTGAATCCACCTCTGGAAACACCATATATTTT. It yields the protein CSVESTSGNTIYF.

This clonotype has a handful of counts. Since a much larger clone is just one base distant, this may be a read error. The chain has TRBV12-3 or TRBV12-4 and TRBJ1-2, with a weak D call TRBD1 (6 bases). This CDR3 is built from 13 residues. CDR3 residues: CASPRGANHGYTF. The CDR3 DNA reads as TGTGCCAGCCCGAGGGGGGCTAACCATGGCTACACCTTC.

Many counts were recorded for this clonotype. This chain joins TRBV6-1 and TRBJ2-2, with unresolved D. The CDR3 sequence is 14 residues long. Germline values: CDR1 MNHNS, CDR2 SASEGT. Trimming pared 2 bases from V and 3 bases from J, leaving 7 bases between. The CDR3 DNA reads TGTGCCAGCAGTGAACGGCCAGACACCGGGGAGCTGTTTTTT. This codes for CASSERPDTGELFF.

Only a few counts were recorded for this clonotype. This sequence joins TRBV5-1 and TRBJ1-2; maybe TRBD1 (5 bases). The germline gives CDR1 SGHRS, CDR2 YFSETQ. The V gene lost 4 bases and the J gene lost 8 bases, with 15 bases spanning the gap. CDR3 length: 13 residues. The CDR3 coding sequence is TGCGCCAGCAGCCAGGACCCAGGGATGGGCTACACCTTC. This sequence encodes CASSQDPGMGYTF.